The source of this TCR beta chain is a study of regulatory T cells in long-lasting Graves disease. Across the study: Less than 3 months of antithyroid drugs had been taken by newly diagnosed Graves' patients.

The CDR3 length is 13 residues. V was clipped by 1 base and J by 1 base, with 2 bases between them. This clonotype occurred many times. The time point denotes: newly diagnosed GD, antithyroid drugs for less than 3 months. Making the TCR library involved RNA that had been extracted from PBMCs. Investigators report Graves' disease was diagnosed under American Thyroid Association guidelines. Researchers made TCR beta libraries by using iRepertoire HTBI primers and running Arm-PCR on CDR3 regions. TCRdb recomputed calls from the multiplex PCR reads with MiXCR, one row per CDR3 protein. The repertoire has 250,000 to 400,000 distinct CDR3 sequences, 15% to 20% of them found once; the top ten carry about 38%.

This material consisted of peripheral blood mononuclear cells (PBMCs), taken at new diagnosis, from a patient treated with antithyroid drugs. V gene TRBV12-3 or TRBV12-4 combines with J gene TRBJ1-5; unclear D gene. This sequence was found in a female donor with Graves disease. CDR3 DNA: TGTGCCAGCAGTTTAGGCAGCAATCAGCCCCAGCATTTT. Its translation: CASSLGSNQPQHF.